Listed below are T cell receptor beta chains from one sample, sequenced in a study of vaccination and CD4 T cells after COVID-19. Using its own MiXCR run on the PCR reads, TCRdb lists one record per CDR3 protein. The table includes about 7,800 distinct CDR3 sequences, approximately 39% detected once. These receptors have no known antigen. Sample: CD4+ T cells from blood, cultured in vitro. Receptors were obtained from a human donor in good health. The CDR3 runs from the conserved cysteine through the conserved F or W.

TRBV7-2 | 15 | CASSLVSSYNSPLHF
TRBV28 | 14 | CASSFFTAKNIQYF
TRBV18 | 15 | CASSQKTGGDYGYTF
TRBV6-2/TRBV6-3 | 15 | CASSYQAAPQETQYF
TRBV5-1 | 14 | CASSFEVLGDGYTF
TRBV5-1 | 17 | CASTEWVPRSSNYGYTF
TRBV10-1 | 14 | CASSEGQSTDTQYF
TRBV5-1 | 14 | CASSLADRNYGYTF
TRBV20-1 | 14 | CSAKGTAANQPQHF
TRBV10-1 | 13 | CASSQSGGAAQYF
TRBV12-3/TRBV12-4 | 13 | CASKQQGDYGYTF
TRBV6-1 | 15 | CASSRDSSSYNEQFF
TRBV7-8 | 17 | CASSLVGGQGVVDTQYF
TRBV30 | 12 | CAWSVQAGGHNF
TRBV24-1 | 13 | CATRGTGTPEAFF
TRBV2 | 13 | CASSEAPVWGYTF
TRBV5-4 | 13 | CASSIGTLYEQYF
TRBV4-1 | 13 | CASSRLASETQYF
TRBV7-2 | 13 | CASSLLRNYGYTF
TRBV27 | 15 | CASSLSYDTNQPQHF
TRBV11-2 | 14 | CASSLVQTSYEQYF
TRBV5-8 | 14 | CASSFKDKSYEQYF
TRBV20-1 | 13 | CSASGTSEDTQYF
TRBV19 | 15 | CASTSPGGANYGYTF
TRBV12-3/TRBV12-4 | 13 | CASRGTVNEKLFF
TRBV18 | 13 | CASSQGQGYGYTF
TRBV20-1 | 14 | CSAYGQGIVQPQHF
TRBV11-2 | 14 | CASSLGSGQGGYTF
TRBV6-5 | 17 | CASSYPSQGAISGELFF
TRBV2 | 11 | CANQGDTEAFF
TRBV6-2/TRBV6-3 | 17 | CASSYGGTGLNTGELFF
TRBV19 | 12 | CASSFLSTEAFF
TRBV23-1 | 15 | CASSLRGFHTGELFF
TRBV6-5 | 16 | CASSYRGTLMNTEAFF
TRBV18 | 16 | CASSPTSGRGFDEQFF
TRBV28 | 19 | CASSPLAWGGGVRVYEQYF
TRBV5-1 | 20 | CASSSEPPTAGHGGNQPQHF
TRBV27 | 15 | CASSLEGTHSYEQYF
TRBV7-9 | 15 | CASDNLWGIDTEAFF
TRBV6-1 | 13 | CASSGGQGKGYTF
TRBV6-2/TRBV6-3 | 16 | CASSYSKGPWDNEQFF
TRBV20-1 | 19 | CSARGGLGQVSSGANVLTF
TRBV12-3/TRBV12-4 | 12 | CASSLSGGKEYF
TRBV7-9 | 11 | CASSLGLREYF
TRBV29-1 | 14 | CSVWTGGGNQPQHF
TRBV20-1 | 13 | CSARVGSTDTQYF
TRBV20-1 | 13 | CSAPDSLNTEAFF
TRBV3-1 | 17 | CASSPQTGGTGANVLTF
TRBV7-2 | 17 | CASSSGLAGGRGLIQYF
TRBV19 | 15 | CASSTGALGNNEQFF
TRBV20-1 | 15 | CSAGGKTGSTDTQYF
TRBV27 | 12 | CASSLWGGPLHF